This T cell receptor (beta chain) appears in the sequencing data of a study of Tregs in tolerant kidney transplant recipients. Study background: Recipients received nonmyeloablative bone marrow transplants from related graft donors, with transient mixed chimerism.

After 6 days with irradiated graft donor PBMCs, CFSE-labeled recipient PBMCs were FACS-sorted. Study outcomes and limitations: Changing PCR primers prevented nucleotide comparison between some patients' samples. This study did not directly address biological reproducibility. Activated donor B cell expansion appeared to reveal the most relevant donor-specific TCRbeta repertoire.

TCRdb's copy holds only in-frame clones and misses some; the assay was immunoSEQ multiplex PCR. The sample table sets out 2,500 to 3,500 clones. The CDR3 runs 11 residues. From germline, CDR1 is LGHDT and CDR2 YNNKEL (reference sequence). Regarding this clone: Its target is unknown. The read ends 3 residues early relative to the CDR3; the germline J gene fills the gap.

This chain connects TRBV3-1 (or the pseudogene TRBV3-2) to TRBJ1-1; maybe TRBD1 (5 bases). This sequence originates from a human patient who received a combined kidney and bone marrow transplant. The specimen comprised CD8+ T cells from blood cultured with allogeneic cells, sampled before the transplant. CDR3 bases read: TGTGCCAGCAGCCTAGGGACTTTG. Residues: CASSLGTL. The full CDR3 is CASSLGTLAFF.